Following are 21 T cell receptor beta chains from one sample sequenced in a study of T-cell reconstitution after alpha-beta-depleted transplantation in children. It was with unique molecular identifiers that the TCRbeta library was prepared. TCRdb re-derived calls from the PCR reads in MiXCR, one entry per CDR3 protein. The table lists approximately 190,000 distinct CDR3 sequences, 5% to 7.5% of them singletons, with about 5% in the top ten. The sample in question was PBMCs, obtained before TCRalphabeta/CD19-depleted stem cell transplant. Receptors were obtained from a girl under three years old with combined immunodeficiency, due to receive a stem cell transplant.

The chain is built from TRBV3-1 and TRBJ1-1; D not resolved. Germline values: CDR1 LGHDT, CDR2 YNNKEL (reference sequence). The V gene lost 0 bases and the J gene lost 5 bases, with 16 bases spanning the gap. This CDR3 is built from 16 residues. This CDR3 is CASSQDLPLLRTEAFF. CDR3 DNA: TGTGCCAGCAGCCAAGATCTACCGCTCCTAAGGACTGAAGCTTTCTTT.

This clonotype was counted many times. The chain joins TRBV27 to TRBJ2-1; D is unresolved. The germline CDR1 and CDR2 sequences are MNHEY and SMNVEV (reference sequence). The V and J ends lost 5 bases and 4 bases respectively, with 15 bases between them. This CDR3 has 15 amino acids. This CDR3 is CASSQQGLDYNEQFF. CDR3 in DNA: TGTGCCAGCAGTCAACAAGGCTTAGATTACAATGAGCAGTTCTTC.

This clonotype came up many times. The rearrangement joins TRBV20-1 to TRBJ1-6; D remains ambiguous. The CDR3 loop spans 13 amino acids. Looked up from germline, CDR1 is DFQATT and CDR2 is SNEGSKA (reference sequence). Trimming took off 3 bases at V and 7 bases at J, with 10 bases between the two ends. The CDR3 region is CSASPGINSPLHF. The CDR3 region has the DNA TGCAGTGCTAGCCCCGGGATAAATTCACCCCTCCACTTT.

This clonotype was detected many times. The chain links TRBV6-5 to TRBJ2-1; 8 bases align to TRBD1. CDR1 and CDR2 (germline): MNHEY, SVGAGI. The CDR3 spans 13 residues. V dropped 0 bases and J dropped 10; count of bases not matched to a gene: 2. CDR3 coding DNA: TGTGCCAGCAGTTACTCGACAGGGGTCGAGCAGTTCTTC. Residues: CASSYSTGVEQFF.

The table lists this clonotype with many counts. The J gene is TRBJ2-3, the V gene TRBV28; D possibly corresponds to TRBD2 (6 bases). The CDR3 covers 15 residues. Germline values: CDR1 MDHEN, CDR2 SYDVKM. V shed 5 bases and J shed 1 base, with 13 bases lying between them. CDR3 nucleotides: TGTGCCAGCAGTCCATCGGGAGTGGGCACAGATACGCAGTATTTT. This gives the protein CASSPSGVGTDTQYF.

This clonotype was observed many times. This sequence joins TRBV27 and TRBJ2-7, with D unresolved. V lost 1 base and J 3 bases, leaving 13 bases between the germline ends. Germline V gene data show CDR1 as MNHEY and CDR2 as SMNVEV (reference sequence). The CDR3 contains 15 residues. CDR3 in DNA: TGTGCCAGCAGTTTATTTTCCGGATTTGGCTACGAGCAGTACTTC. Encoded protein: CASSLFSGFGYEQYF.

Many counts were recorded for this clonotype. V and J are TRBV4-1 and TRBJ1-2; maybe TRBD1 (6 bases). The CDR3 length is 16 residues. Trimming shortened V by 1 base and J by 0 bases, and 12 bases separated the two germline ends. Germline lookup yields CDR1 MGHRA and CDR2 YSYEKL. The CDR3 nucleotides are TGCGCCAGCAGCCAAGTACAGGGCGTAGCTAACTATGGCTACACCTTC. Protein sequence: CASSQVQGVANYGYTF.

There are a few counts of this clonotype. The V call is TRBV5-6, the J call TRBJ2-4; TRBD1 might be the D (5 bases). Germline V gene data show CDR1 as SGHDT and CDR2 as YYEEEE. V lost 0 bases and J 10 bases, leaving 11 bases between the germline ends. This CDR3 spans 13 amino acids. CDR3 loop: CASSLDPGRIQYF. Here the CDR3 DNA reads TGTGCCAGCAGCTTGGATCCAGGGCGAATTCAGTACTTC.

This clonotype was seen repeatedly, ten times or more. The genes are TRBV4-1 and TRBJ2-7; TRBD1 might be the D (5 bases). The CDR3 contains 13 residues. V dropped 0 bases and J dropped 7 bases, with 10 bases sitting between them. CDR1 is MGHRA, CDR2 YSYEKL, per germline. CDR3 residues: CASSQDPGLEQYF. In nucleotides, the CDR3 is TGCGCCAGCAGCCAAGATCCAGGGTTAGAGCAGTACTTC.

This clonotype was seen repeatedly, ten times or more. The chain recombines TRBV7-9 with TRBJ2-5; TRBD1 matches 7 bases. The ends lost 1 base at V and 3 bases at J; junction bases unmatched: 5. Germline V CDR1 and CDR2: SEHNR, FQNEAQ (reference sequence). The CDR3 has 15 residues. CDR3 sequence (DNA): TGTGCCAGCAGCTTAGAACCTGGGACAGAAGAGACCCAGTACTTC. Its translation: CASSLEPGTEETQYF. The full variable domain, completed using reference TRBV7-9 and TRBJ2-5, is DTGVSQNPRHKITKRGQNVTFRCDPISEHNRLYWYRQTLGQGPEFLTYFQNEAQLEKSRLLSDRFSAERPKGSFSTLEIQRTEQGDSAMYLCASSLEPGTEETQYFGPGTRLLVL.

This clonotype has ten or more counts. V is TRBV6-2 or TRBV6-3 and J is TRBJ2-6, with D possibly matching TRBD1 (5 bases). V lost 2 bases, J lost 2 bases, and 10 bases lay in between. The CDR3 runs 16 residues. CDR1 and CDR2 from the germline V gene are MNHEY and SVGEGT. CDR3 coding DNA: TGTGCCAGCAGTTACGCTTCCAGGGCTGGGGCCAACGTCCTGACTTTC. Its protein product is CASSYASRAGANVLTF.

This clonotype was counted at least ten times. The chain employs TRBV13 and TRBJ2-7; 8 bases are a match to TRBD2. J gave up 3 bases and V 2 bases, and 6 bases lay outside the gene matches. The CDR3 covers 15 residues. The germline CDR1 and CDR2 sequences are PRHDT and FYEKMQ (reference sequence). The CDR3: CASSLRGLGSYEQYF. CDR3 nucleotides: TGTGCCAGCAGCTTAAGGGGACTAGGGAGCTACGAGCAGTACTTC.

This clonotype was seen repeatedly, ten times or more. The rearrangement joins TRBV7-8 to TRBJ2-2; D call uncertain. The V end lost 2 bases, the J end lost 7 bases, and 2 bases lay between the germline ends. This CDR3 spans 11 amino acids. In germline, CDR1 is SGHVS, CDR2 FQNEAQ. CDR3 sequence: CASSLLGELFF. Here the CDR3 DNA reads TGTGCCAGCAGCTTACTCGGGGAGCTGTTTTTT.

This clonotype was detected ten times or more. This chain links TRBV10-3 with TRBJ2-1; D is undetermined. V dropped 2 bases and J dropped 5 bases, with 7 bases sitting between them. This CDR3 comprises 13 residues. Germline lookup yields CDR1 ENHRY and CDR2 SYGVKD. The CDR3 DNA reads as TGTGCCATCAGTGAGAACACCCACAATGAGCAGTTCTTC. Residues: CAISENTHNEQFF.

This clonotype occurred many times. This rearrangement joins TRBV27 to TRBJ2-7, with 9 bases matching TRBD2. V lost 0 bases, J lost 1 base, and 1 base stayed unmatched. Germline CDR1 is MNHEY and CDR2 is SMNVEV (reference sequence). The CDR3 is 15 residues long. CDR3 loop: CASSLSAGGSYEQYF. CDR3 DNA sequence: TGTGCCAGCAGTTTATCGGCGGGAGGGTCCTACGAGCAGTACTTC.

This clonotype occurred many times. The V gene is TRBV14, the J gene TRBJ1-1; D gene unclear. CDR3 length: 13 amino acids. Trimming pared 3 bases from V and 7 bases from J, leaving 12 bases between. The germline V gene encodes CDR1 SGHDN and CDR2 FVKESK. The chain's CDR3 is CASSQGWTIEAFF. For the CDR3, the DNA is TGTGCCAGCAGCCAGGGGTGGACCATTGAAGCTTTCTTT.

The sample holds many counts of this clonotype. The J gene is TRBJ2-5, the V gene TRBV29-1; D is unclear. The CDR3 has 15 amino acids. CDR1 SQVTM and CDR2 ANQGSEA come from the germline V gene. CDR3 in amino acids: CSAVLLRFPQETQYF. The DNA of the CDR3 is TGCAGTGCTGTTCTGTTGCGGTTCCCGCAAGAGACCCAGTACTTC.

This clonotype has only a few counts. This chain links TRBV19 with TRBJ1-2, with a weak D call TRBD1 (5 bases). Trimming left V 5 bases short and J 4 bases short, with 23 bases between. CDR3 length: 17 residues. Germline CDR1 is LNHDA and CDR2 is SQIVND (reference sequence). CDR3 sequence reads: CASSVQKGPVGGYGYTF. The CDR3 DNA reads TGTGCCAGTAGTGTCCAAAAGGGACCCGTCGGTGGCTATGGCTACACCTTC.

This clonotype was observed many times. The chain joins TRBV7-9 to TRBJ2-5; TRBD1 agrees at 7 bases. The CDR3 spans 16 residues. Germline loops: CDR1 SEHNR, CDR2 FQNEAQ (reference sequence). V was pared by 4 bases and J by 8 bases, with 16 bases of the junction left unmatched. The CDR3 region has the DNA TGTGCCAGCAGCTCACTTCCGGGACAGAGGTTCGGTACCCAGTACTTC. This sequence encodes CASSSLPGQRFGTQYF.

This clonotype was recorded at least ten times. The CDR3 bases are TGTGCCATCAGTGAGACTCCACCGGGACAGGGGCCTTTGTTCGTAAAACTGTTTTTT. Its translation is CAISETPPGQGPLFVKLFF. The chain combines TRBV10-3 with TRBJ1-4; 10 bases agree with TRBD1. With 2 bases clipped from V and 10 bases from J, the junction kept 19 bases outside the gene matches. The CDR3 contains 19 residues. The germline V gene has CDR1 ENHRY and CDR2 SYGVKD.

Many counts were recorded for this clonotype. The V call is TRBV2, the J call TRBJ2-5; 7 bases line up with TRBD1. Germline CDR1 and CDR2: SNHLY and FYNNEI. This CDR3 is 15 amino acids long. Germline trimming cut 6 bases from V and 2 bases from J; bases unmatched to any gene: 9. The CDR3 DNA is TGTGCCAGCAGATACCCCGGGACAGTGCAAGAGACCCAGTACTTC. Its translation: CASRYPGTVQETQYF.